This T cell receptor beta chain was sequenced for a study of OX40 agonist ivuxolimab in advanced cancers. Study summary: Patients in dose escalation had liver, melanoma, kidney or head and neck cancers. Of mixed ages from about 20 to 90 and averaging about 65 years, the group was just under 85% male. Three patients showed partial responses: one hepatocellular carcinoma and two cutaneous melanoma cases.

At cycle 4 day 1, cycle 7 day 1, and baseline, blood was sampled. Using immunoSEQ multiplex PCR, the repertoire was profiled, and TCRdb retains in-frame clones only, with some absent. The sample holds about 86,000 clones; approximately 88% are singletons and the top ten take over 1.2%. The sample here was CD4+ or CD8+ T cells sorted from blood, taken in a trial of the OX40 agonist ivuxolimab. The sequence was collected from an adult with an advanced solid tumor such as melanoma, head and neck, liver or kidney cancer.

CDR3 sequence: CASSPQGLSETQYF. For the CDR3, the DNA is TGTGCCAGCTCACCGCAGGGTTTATCGGAGACCCAGTACTTC. The chain links TRBV18 to TRBJ2-5, with a tentative D call TRBD1 (5 bases). Germline CDR1 reads KGHSH; CDR2 reads LQKENI. Trimming shortened V by 3 bases and J by 5 bases, and 13 bases separated the two germline ends. The CDR3 covers 14 residues.